Included here is one TCR beta chain sequence, with context. In the authors' methods: Cell counts per sample came from amplifying reference gene primers. The assay was immunoSEQ multiplex PCR, and TCRdb's table has in-frame clones only and misses some. From that table come the V and J calls and clone size; the DNA was used to work out D and trimming. In the table there are approximately 210,000 clones, roughly 84% of which are singletons. This record comes from a study of blood T cell repertoires in COVID-19. This CDR3 comprises 18 residues. Looked up from germline, CDR1 is MNHEY and CDR2 is SMNVEV (reference sequence). J was trimmed by 2 bases and V by 3 bases; bases with no gene match: 5.

Sequenced input: peripheral blood. V usage is TRBV27 and J usage is TRBJ2-1; the match to TRBD2 covers 15 bases. The receptor was isolated from a human donor in a cohort sampled during active COVID-19. The CDR3 region has the DNA TGTGCCAGCAGTTTCCCGGGACTAGCGGGAGGCCCCTACAATGAGCAGTTCTTC. It encodes CASSFPGLAGGPYNEQFF.